The present T cell receptor (beta chain) was sequenced within a study of blood T cell repertoires in COVID-19. The repertoire was sequenced with immunoSEQ multiplex PCR; TCRdb's copy has only in-frame clones and lacks some. This table has approximately 170,000 clones, approximately 83% appearing once. CDR1 and CDR2 from the germline V gene are KGHSH and LQKENI. The trim removed 7 bases at V and 8 bases at J, leaving 10 bases unmatched. The CDR3 spans 15 residues. The chain couples TRBV18 to TRBJ2-1; 11 bases are a match to TRBD2. The receptor was derived from a man aged 65-85 years with active or convalescent COVID-19. Sequenced material: peripheral blood. The CDR3 DNA reads TGTGCCAGCTACGCTTTAGCGGGAGGGATCGATGAGCAGTTCTTC. Translating it yields CASYALAGGIDEQFF. The entire variable domain, with the rest obtained from reference TRBV18 and TRBJ2-1, is as follows: NAGVMQNPRHLVRRRGQEARLRCSPMKGHSHVYWYRQLPEEGLKFMVYLQKENIIDESGMPKERFSAEFPKEGPSILRIQQVVRGDSAAYFCASYALAGGIDEQFFGPGTRLTVL.